The 26 T cell receptor beta chains below all came from one sample that was sequenced in a study of blood T cell repertoires in COVID-19. Some clones are missing from TCRdb's copy, which holds only in-frame ones; the method was immunoSEQ multiplex PCR. The sample gives 150,000 to 200,000 clones, around 86% of which show up once; about 2.6% is in the top ten. The sequenced material came from peripheral blood. The receptors were sampled from a man aged 35 to 55 with active or convalescent COVID-19.

The chain links TRBV9 to TRBJ2-5; 7 bases are a match to TRBD2. CDR1 SGDLS and CDR2 YYNGEE come from the germline V gene. Trimming took 3 bases from V and 4 from J; bases not matched to a gene: 6. CDR3 length: 14 amino acids. The CDR3: CASSDGGGGETQYF. In nucleotides, the CDR3 is TGTGCCAGCAGCGACGGCGGGGGAGGAGAGACCCAGTACTTC.

The chain carries TRBV7-9 and TRBJ1-3, with 9 bases aligning to TRBD1. From germline, CDR1 is SEHNR and CDR2 FQNEAQ (reference sequence). There are 15 residues in the CDR3. Trimming at V came to 5 bases and at J to 7 bases, leaving 9 bases not matched to a gene. The CDR3 region has the DNA TGTGCCAGCAGCGGGGGACAGGGTAGAGTGAACACCATATATTTT. It specifies CASSGGQGRVNTIYF.

The chain is built from TRBV5-1 and TRBJ1-4; D perhaps matches TRBD1 (6 bases). There are 15 residues in the CDR3. Germline CDR1 reads SGHRS; CDR2 reads YFSETQ. The V end lost 1 base, the J end lost 7 bases, and 14 bases lay between the germline ends. DNA for the CDR3: TGCGCCAGCAGCTTGAAGGGACAAAGCGGTGAAAAACTGTTTTTT. It yields the protein CASSLKGQSGEKLFF.

This rearrangement joins TRBV10-3 to TRBJ1-1; D remains unclear. The CDR3 has 14 amino acids. The germline V gene has CDR1 ENHRY and CDR2 SYGVKD. Trimming stripped 0 bases from V and 5 bases from J, with 10 bases between. The CDR3 region has the DNA TGTGCCATCAGTGAGTCCGCAGGTCAGACTGAAGCTTTCTTT. Translation gives CAISESAGQTEAFF.

The chain links TRBV9 to TRBJ1-1; the D is unclear. The germline CDR1 and CDR2 sequences are SGDLS and YYNGEE. The CDR3 consists of 15 residues. The ends were cut back, 4 bases at V and 3 bases at J, with 16 bases in the middle. The CDR3 is CASSPPDGRDTEAFF. The CDR3 bases are TGTGCCAGCAGCCCCCCGGACGGGAGGGACACTGAAGCTTTCTTT.

This rearrangement joins TRBV7-3 to TRBJ1-1; 12 bases match TRBD1. This CDR3 contains 14 residues. With V trimmed by 5 bases and J by 6 bases, 4 bases remained unmatched. Germline lookup yields CDR1 SGHTA and CDR2 FQGTGA. The CDR3 region is CASSPGTGGSEAFF. CDR3 nucleotides: TGTGCCAGCAGCCCCGGGACAGGGGGCTCTGAAGCTTTCTTT.

Concerning this clone itself: Other DNA sequences in the sample encode the same CDR3. This rearrangement joins TRBV2 to TRBJ2-3; TRBD2 matches at 7 bases. There are 14 residues in the CDR3. V lost 6 bases and J lost 2; bases outside the gene matches: 5. CDR1 and CDR2 (germline): SNHLY, FYNNEI. CDR3 amino acids: CASSERGSTDTQYF. Here the CDR3 DNA reads TGTGCCAGCAGCGAGCGGGGTTCCACAGATACGCAGTATTTT.

The chain is built from TRBV2 and TRBJ1-1, with D unresolved. Trimming pared 3 bases from V and 2 bases from J, leaving 10 bases between. The CDR3 sequence is 14 residues long. In germline, CDR1 is SNHLY, CDR2 FYNNEI. CDR3 loop: CASSDEQFNTEAFF. The CDR3 bases are TGTGCCAGCAGTGATGAACAGTTTAACACTGAAGCTTTCTTT.

CDR3 bases: TGCAGTGCTAGCTCGAACACTGAAGCTTTCTTT. Its translation: CSASSNTEAFF. The J gene is TRBJ1-1, the V gene TRBV20-1; the D is unclear. Trimming pared 3 bases from V and 1 base from J, leaving 3 bases between. The V gene's germline CDR1 is DFQATT and CDR2 SNEGSKA (reference sequence). The length of the CDR3 is 11 residues.

This chain uses TRBV19 with TRBJ1-3; TRBD1 matches 7 bases. The germline V gene has CDR1 LNHDA and CDR2 SQIVND (reference sequence). Trimming took 8 bases from V and 0 from J; bases not matched to a gene: 10. This CDR3 contains 16 residues. In nucleotides, the CDR3 is TGTGCCAGTCGACCTGTGGACAGGATCTCTGGAAACACCATATATTTT. It translates to CASRPVDRISGNTIYF.

The genes are TRBV29-1 and TRBJ1-2; unclear D gene. The V and J ends lost 0 bases and 7 bases respectively, with 15 bases between them. The CDR3 length is 14 residues. Germline CDR1 reads SQVTM; CDR2 reads ANQGSEA. The CDR3 loop is CSVEETWRASGYTF. CDR3 bases: TGCAGCGTTGAAGAAACATGGCGGGCGTCTGGCTACACCTTC.

The V call is TRBV4-3, the J call TRBJ1-5; D unresolved. Germline assignment: CDR1 LGHNA and CDR2 YSLEER. The CDR3 has 15 residues. Trimming left V 0 bases short and J 6 bases short, with 12 bases between. CDR3 loop: CASSQDRQPSQPQHF. The DNA for the CDR3 is TGCGCCAGCAGCCAAGATAGGCAGCCTAGTCAGCCCCAGCATTTT.

The CDR3 DNA follows: TGTGCCAGCAGCTTAACGAGTTCACCCCTCCACTTT. This codes for CASSLTSSPLHF. V is TRBV7-8 and J is TRBJ1-6, with D unclear. The CDR3 totals 12 residues. Germline V gene sequence: CDR1 SGHVS, CDR2 FQNEAQ. The V gene lost 2 bases and the J gene lost 9 bases, with 5 bases spanning the gap. Looking up the rest from reference TRBV7-8 and TRBJ1-6 gives the full variable domain: GAGVSQSPRYKVAKRGQDVALRCDPISGHVSLFWYQQALGQGPEFLTYFQNEAQLDKSGLPSDRFFAERPEGSVSTLKIQRTQQEDSAVYLCASSLTSSPLHFGNGTRLTVT.

The chain couples TRBV15 to TRBJ1-1, with a possible D match to TRBD1 (5 bases). Germline V gene data show CDR1 as LNHNV and CDR2 as YYDKDF (reference sequence). The V end lost 0 bases, the J end lost 4 bases, and 9 bases lay between the germline ends. This CDR3 is built from 14 residues. CDR3 loop: CATSRDWGGTEAFF. For the CDR3, the DNA is TGTGCCACCAGCAGAGATTGGGGGGGCACTGAAGCTTTCTTT.

The chain has TRBV9 and TRBJ1-2; D possibly corresponds to TRBD1 (6 bases). The CDR3 is 15 amino acids. Trimming left V 0 bases short and J 6 bases short, with 15 bases between. CDR1 and CDR2 (germline): SGDLS, YYNGEE. CDR3: CASSVAIADSDGYTF. Here the CDR3 DNA reads TGTGCCAGCAGCGTAGCTATCGCGGACAGTGATGGCTACACCTTC.

This rearrangement joins TRBV7-9 to TRBJ1-2, with 9 bases aligning to TRBD1. Germline V gives CDR1 SEHNR, CDR2 FQNEAQ (reference sequence). The V segment lost 6 bases and the J segment 6 bases; nucleotides outside the gene matches: 8. CDR3 length: 14 residues. Here the CDR3 reads CASSTYRGLHGYTF. CDR3 DNA sequence: TGTGCCAGCAGTACCTACAGGGGGCTTCATGGCTACACCTTC.

The rearrangement joins TRBV29-1 to TRBJ2-3; 7 bases align to TRBD1. The germline V gene encodes CDR1 SQVTM and CDR2 ANQGSEA. CDR3 size: 11 residues. The J segment lost 6 bases and the V segment lost 7 bases, leaving 4 bases of the junction unmatched. CDR3 sequence reads: CSADRADTQYF. The CDR3 coding sequence is TGCAGCGCCGACAGGGCCGATACGCAGTATTTT.

The V call is TRBV2, the J call TRBJ2-1, with 8 bases identical to TRBD2. From germline, CDR1 is SNHLY and CDR2 FYNNEI. The CDR3 has 13 amino acids. J lost 7 bases, V lost 6 bases, and 5 bases had no gene match. For the CDR3, the DNA is TGTGCCAGCAGCGCCGGGGGGGCTAATGAGCAGTTCTTC. It specifies CASSAGGANEQFF. The whole variable domain, remainder taken from reference TRBV2 and TRBJ2-1, is EPEVTQTPSHQVTQMGQEVILRCVPISNHLYFYWYRQILGQKVEFLVSFYNNEISEKSEIFDDQFSVERPDGSNFTLKIRSTKLEDSAMYFCASSAGGANEQFFGPGTRLTVL.

This sequence joins TRBV5-4 and TRBJ2-5, with 7 bases fitting TRBD2. Looked up from germline, CDR1 is SGHNT and CDR2 is YYREEE (reference sequence). V lost 3 bases, J lost 3 bases, and 2 bases stayed unmatched. CDR3 length: 13 residues. The CDR3 region is CASSWGLKETQYF. DNA of the CDR3: TGTGCCAGCAGCTGGGGACTAAAAGAGACCCAGTACTTC.

The gene calls are TRBV18 and TRBJ2-5; possible D gene TRBD1, 6 bases. The CDR3 spans 15 residues. V was clipped by 6 bases and J by 9 bases, with 23 bases between them. The germline gives CDR1 KGHSH, CDR2 LQKENI. CDR3 coding DNA: TGTGCCAGCTCGCTCGTTTTGGGGGCTTCGTCGTCCCAGTACTTC. Protein: CASSLVLGASSSQYF.

This chain links TRBV6-5 with TRBJ1-2; D gene uncertain. Germline V gene data show CDR1 as MNHEY and CDR2 as SVGAGI. Trimming left V 5 bases short and J 5 bases short, with 15 bases between. This CDR3 spans 14 amino acids. The CDR3 bases are TGTGCCAGCAGTAAATTCCCGTCCCCTTATGGCTACACCTTC. Translated: CASSKFPSPYGYTF.

This clone appeared once. This chain uses TRBV6-5 with TRBJ1-1; 8 nucleotides align to TRBD1. J gave up 2 bases and V 7 bases, and 6 bases lay outside the gene matches. CDR1 MNHEY and CDR2 SVGAGI come from the germline V gene. This CDR3 is built from 14 residues. In DNA form, the CDR3 reads TGTGCCAGCACTATGGACAGGGCTAACACTGAAGCTTTCTTT. Its protein product is CASTMDRANTEAFF.

V usage is TRBV12-3 or TRBV12-4 and J usage is TRBJ2-2; 7 bases map to TRBD1. This CDR3 comprises 13 residues. V shed 6 bases, J shed 6 bases, and the junction held 4 bases outside the gene matches. CDR3 in amino acids: CASSWTGAGELFF. Here the CDR3 DNA reads TGTGCCAGCAGCTGGACAGGCGCCGGGGAGCTGTTTTTT.

The chain carries TRBV29-1 and TRBJ1-2; a possible D gene is TRBD1 (5 bases). Trimming pared 2 bases from V and 8 bases from J, leaving 15 bases between. This CDR3 is 13 amino acids long. The germline V gene encodes CDR1 SQVTM and CDR2 ANQGSEA. CDR3 amino acids: CSVEWQGSSGYTF. The CDR3 region has the DNA TGCAGCGTTGAATGGCAGGGCTCGAGCGGCTACACCTTC.

This chain joins TRBV24-1 and TRBJ2-1, with a possible D match to TRBD2 (6 bases). This CDR3 has 17 amino acids. Germline V gives CDR1 KGHDR, CDR2 SFDVKD. Trimming took 2 bases from V and 7 from J, leaving 20 bases between them. CDR3 nucleotide sequence: TGTGCCACCAGTGATTCAAGACGCGGGGTTCGCGCAAATGAGCAGTTCTTC. Amino acids: CATSDSRRGVRANEQFF.

The table lists this clone with a count of one. J is TRBJ2-1 and V is TRBV25-1; D is perhaps TRBD2 (6 bases). The CDR3 totals 16 residues. Germline assignment: CDR1 MGHDK and CDR2 SYGVNS. Trimming pared 1 base from V and 12 bases from J, leaving 22 bases between. DNA for the CDR3: TGTGCCAGCAGTGAATCTCGGGGGATGAAGAAAGTATGGCAGTTCTTC. Translated: CASSESRGMKKVWQFF.